The 22 T cell receptor beta chains below all came from one sample that was sequenced in a study of beta chain features in type 1 diabetes. Expressed TCRB transcripts were sequenced after all isolated RNA was converted to cDNA. The protocol was immunoSEQ multiplex PCR, while the TCRdb copy is restricted to in-frame clones and leaves out a portion. The repertoire holds more than 110,000 clones, with about 7% as singletons. Sequencing input: central memory CD4+ T cells from blood. The receptor set was obtained from a woman in her twenties or thirties in good health.

Comments on this clone: One junction end disagrees with the germline gene, perhaps due to a read error. The rearrangement joins TRBV7-2 to TRBJ2-2; TRBD2 matches 10 bases. CDR1 is SGHTA and CDR2 is FQGNSA in the germline V gene. CDR3 length: 17 residues. CDR3 nucleotides: TGTGCCAGCACCTTAGAGAGCGGGAGGGCCGGCACCGGGGAGCTGTTTTTT. It specifies CASTLESGRAGTGELFF.

This clone was observed at least ten times. The chain couples TRBV29-1 to TRBJ2-4; 8 bases map to TRBD1. Trimming cost V 6 bases and J 7 bases; bases outside gene matches: 2. In germline, CDR1 is SQVTM, CDR2 ANQGSEA. The length of the CDR3 is 11 residues. The CDR3 reads CSVGQGNIQYF. Here the CDR3 DNA reads TGCAGCGTCGGACAGGGTAACATTCAGTACTTC.

There are a few counts of this clone. The V call is TRBV5-1, the J call TRBJ2-7; TRBD2 might be the D (6 bases). The CDR3 has 14 residues. The V end was cut by 4 bases, the J end by 1 base, with 12 bases between. The germline CDR1 and CDR2 sequences are SGHRS and YFSETQ. The DNA for the CDR3 is TGCGCCAGCAGCCCTATAGCGGAGTCCTACGAGCAGTACTTC. This translates into CASSPIAESYEQYF.

J is TRBJ2-7 and V is TRBV7-9; 11 nucleotides match TRBD2. The CDR3 is 15 amino acids. The V gene's germline CDR1 is SEHNR and CDR2 FQNEAQ (reference sequence). After removal of 3 bases from V and 6 bases from J, the junction contained 7 bases not matched to a gene. The CDR3 DNA follows: TGTGCCAGCAGCTTGAATAGCGGGAGGGCCTCCGAGCAGTACTTC. This encodes CASSLNSGRASEQYF.

This clone has only a few counts. This chain links TRBV28 with TRBJ1-2; possibly TRBD1 for D (6 bases). The CDR3 runs to 14 residues. CDR1 and CDR2 from the germline V gene are MDHEN and SYDVKM. Trimming stripped 4 bases from V and 6 bases from J, with 15 bases between. The CDR3 sequence: CASSSISGAHGYTF. In DNA, the CDR3 is TGTGCCAGCAGTTCCATCTCAGGGGCTCATGGCTACACCTTC.

Only a few counts were recorded for this clone. This chain links TRBV19 with TRBJ2-4; D perhaps matches TRBD1 (6 bases). CDR3 length: 15 residues. Germline lookup yields CDR1 LNHDA and CDR2 SQIVND (reference sequence). Trimming pared 4 bases from V and 6 bases from J, leaving 16 bases between. CDR3 amino acids: CASSTNRQALNIQYF. CDR3 nucleotide sequence: TGTGCCAGTAGTACCAACCGACAGGCTTTAAACATTCAGTACTTC.

The V and J genes are TRBV7-2 and TRBJ2-3; 9 bases are a match to TRBD2. This CDR3 comprises 16 residues. Germline CDR1 SGHTA, CDR2 FQGNSA. Trimming took 3 bases from V and 2 from J; bases not matched to a gene: 6. The CDR3 nucleotides read TGTGCCAGCAGCTTGCAGGGACTAGCTACCACAGATACGCAGTATTTT. The encoded protein is CASSLQGLATTDTQYF.

The chain couples TRBV2 to TRBJ1-3; D is ambiguous. Trimming removed 5 bases at V and 3 bases at J, with 5 bases between. From germline, CDR1 is SNHLY and CDR2 FYNNEI. The CDR3 is made up of 12 amino acids. CDR3: CASSSDGNTIYF. Written as DNA, the CDR3 is TGTGCCAGCAGTTCAGATGGAAACACCATATATTTT. The variable domain in full, completed from reference TRBV2 and TRBJ1-3, reads EPEVTQTPSHQVTQMGQEVILRCVPISNHLYFYWYRQILGQKVEFLVSFYNNEISEKSEIFDDQFSVERPDGSNFTLKIRSTKLEDSAMYFCASSSDGNTIYFGEGSWLTVV.

This clone has a handful of counts. The chain employs TRBV6-5 and TRBJ2-1, with TRBD1 as a possible D gene (6 bases). Germline values: CDR1 MNHEY, CDR2 SVGAGI. V was clipped by 6 bases and J by 8 bases, with 17 bases between them. The CDR3 totals 14 residues. In DNA form, the CDR3 reads TGTGCCAGCAGACCACAGGGTAATTTCGATGAGCAGTTCTTC. Its translation: CASRPQGNFDEQFF.

The sample holds a few counts of this clone. The chain joins TRBV4-1 to TRBJ2-2; 7 bases match TRBD2. CDR3 length equals 18 residues. Germline CDR1 and CDR2: MGHRA and YSYEKL. The V gene end was trimmed by 0 bases and the J gene end by 4 bases; junction bases not matched to a gene: 11. The CDR3 is CASSQEAAGVRATGELFF. The DNA of the CDR3 is TGCGCCAGCAGCCAAGAAGCGGCGGGAGTGAGGGCCACCGGGGAGCTGTTTTTT.

There are a few counts of this clone. The rearrangement uses TRBV4-1 and TRBJ1-2, with a weak D call TRBD1 (6 bases). Trimming removed 4 bases at V and 6 bases at J, with 15 bases between. The CDR3 is 14 residues long. The germline CDR1 and CDR2 sequences are MGHRA and YSYEKL. The chain's CDR3 is CASSLFYREHGYTF. As DNA, the CDR3 is TGCGCCAGCAGCCTATTTTACAGGGAACATGGCTACACCTTC.

In its sample, this clone was seen a few times. V gene TRBV30 combines with J gene TRBJ2-1; D gene unclear. V was cut by 1 base and J by 10 bases, with 17 bases left in between. The germline V gene encodes CDR1 GTSNPN and CDR2 SVGIG (reference sequence). The CDR3 has 14 residues. CDR3 loop: CAWSAPGGAKEQFF. Written as DNA, the CDR3 is TGTGCCTGGAGTGCCCCTGGCGGAGCGAAGGAGCAGTTCTTC.

This clone was recorded a few times. The gene calls are TRBV6-5 and TRBJ2-7; 7 bases fit TRBD1. J was trimmed by 3 bases and V by 4 bases; bases with no gene match: 12. The CDR3 is 16 residues long. Germline V lookup: CDR1 MNHEY, CDR2 SVGAGI. In nucleotides, the CDR3 is TGTGCCAGCAGTTCCCGACAGGGAATTGAAAGCTACGAGCAGTACTTC. Protein product: CASSSRQGIESYEQYF.

In its sample, this clone was seen many times. The chain couples TRBV15 to TRBJ2-4, with a possible D match to TRBD1 (6 bases). CDR3 length: 15 amino acids. V was trimmed by 3 bases and J by 3 bases, leaving 12 bases between them. Per the germline V gene, CDR1 is LNHNV and CDR2 is YYDKDF (reference sequence). CDR3 in amino acids: CATSSNRVGKNIQYF. Here the CDR3 DNA reads TGTGCCACCAGCAGTAACAGGGTCGGCAAAAACATTCAGTACTTC.

The rearrangement uses TRBV6-5 and TRBJ2-7, with 8 nucleotides matching TRBD2. The CDR3 covers 15 residues. V was pared by 5 bases and J by 3 bases, with 9 bases of the junction left unmatched. Germline loops: CDR1 MNHEY, CDR2 SVGAGI. CDR3 protein: CASSGGGTSLYEQYF. The DNA of the CDR3 is TGTGCCAGCAGTGGCGGGGGGACTAGTCTCTACGAGCAGTACTTC.

This clone was seen many times. The V gene is TRBV14, the J gene TRBJ2-1; 13 nucleotides match TRBD2. CDR1 is SGHDN, CDR2 FVKESK, per germline. This CDR3 comprises 17 residues. J lost 1 base, V lost 4 bases, and 4 bases had no gene match. The CDR3 DNA sequence: TGTGCCAGCAGCCGACGACTAGCGGGAGGATCCTACAATGAGCAGTTCTTC. This sequence encodes CASSRRLAGGSYNEQFF.

The rearrangement links TRBV30 to TRBJ1-2; TRBD1 matches 9 bases. The junction had 7 bases not matched to a gene; V was cut back by 2 bases and J by 6 bases. CDR1 and CDR2 from the germline V gene are GTSNPN and SVGIG (reference sequence). The CDR3 is made up of 14 amino acids. DNA of the CDR3: TGTGCCTGGAGTTCGCCGGGACAGGGAGATGGCTACACCTTC. This translates into CAWSSPGQGDGYTF.

The rearrangement uses TRBV7-2 and TRBJ2-3; the match to TRBD2 covers 11 bases. The ends lost 0 bases at V and 1 base at J; junction bases unmatched: 9. The CDR3 length is 19 residues. In germline, CDR1 is SGHTA, CDR2 FQGNSA. The CDR3 nucleotides read TGTGCCAGCAGCTTAGCCCTAAAATCGACTAGCGGGGGCACAGATACGCAGTATTTT. Translation: CASSLALKSTSGGTDTQYF.

The chain uses TRBV7-6 and TRBJ2-7, with a tentative D call TRBD1 (5 bases). The CDR3 is 17 residues long. Trimming removed 5 bases from V and 1 base from J, with 21 bases in between. CDR1 is SGHVS and CDR2 is FNYEAQ in the germline V gene. The DNA of the CDR3 is TGTGCCAGCAGCCCCAGACAAGGGGTAAGTGGGTCCTACGAGCAGTACTTC. Protein sequence: CASSPRQGVSGSYEQYF.

This clone was detected only a few times. This chain joins TRBV11-2 and TRBJ2-2, with 14 bases that match TRBD2. This CDR3 spans 17 amino acids. Trimming removed 3 bases from V and 7 bases from J; junction bases left unmatched: 7. In germline, CDR1 is SGHAT, CDR2 FQNNGV. The CDR3 is CASSFGTSGSRVGELFF. CDR3 DNA sequence: TGTGCCAGCAGCTTCGGGACTAGCGGGAGTCGAGTCGGGGAGCTGTTTTTT.

This chain joins TRBV29-1 and TRBJ2-1; D is unresolved. The germline gives CDR1 SQVTM, CDR2 ANQGSEA. V was shortened by 2 bases and J by 4 bases, with 6 bases between the two germline ends. CDR3 size: 12 residues. DNA for the CDR3: TGCAGCGTTGAACCCGGGTACAATGAGCAGTTCTTC. As protein: CSVEPGYNEQFF.

This rearrangement joins TRBV27 to TRBJ2-7; 8 positions agree with TRBD1. The germline V gene encodes CDR1 MNHEY and CDR2 SMNVEV (reference sequence). The trim removed 3 bases at V and 1 base at J, leaving 5 bases unmatched. The CDR3 is made up of 15 amino acids. The DNA of the CDR3 is TGTGCCAGCAGTTTTATAGGACAGGGTTCCTACGAGCAGTACTTC. Translated, it gives CASSFIGQGSYEQYF.